The clone carrying this T cell receptor (beta chain) has more than one count but fewer than ten. The antigen remains unidentified. The CDR3 consists of 14 residues. Germline V CDR1 and CDR2: SGHDT, YYEEEE. The germline V and J ends were trimmed by 0 bases and 4 bases, with 10 bases remaining between them. From the 5' RACE reads, TCRdb called clonotypes with MiXCR, one entry per CDR3 protein. The sample contains around 960,000 distinct CDR3 sequences, 9% to 15% of which appear only once. This sample was taken from a study of identical twins. Overall study findings and caveats: A cross-sectional statistical analysis, not follow-up of the same donors, supported the conclusions. Memory repertoires showed no such pattern, whereas abundant cord blood beta clonotypes carried fewer insertions. Twin-shared out-of-frame alpha sequences were enriched for low generation probability.

The sample also formed part of further work on yellow fever vaccine responses in identical twins.

Sequenced: PBMCs. This TCR was sampled from a woman younger than 30 in good health. The V gene is TRBV5-6, the J gene TRBJ1-2; unclear D gene. For the CDR3, the DNA is TGTGCCAGCAGCTTGGGAACTTCCCCCTATGGCTACACCTTC. Its protein is CASSLGTSPYGYTF.